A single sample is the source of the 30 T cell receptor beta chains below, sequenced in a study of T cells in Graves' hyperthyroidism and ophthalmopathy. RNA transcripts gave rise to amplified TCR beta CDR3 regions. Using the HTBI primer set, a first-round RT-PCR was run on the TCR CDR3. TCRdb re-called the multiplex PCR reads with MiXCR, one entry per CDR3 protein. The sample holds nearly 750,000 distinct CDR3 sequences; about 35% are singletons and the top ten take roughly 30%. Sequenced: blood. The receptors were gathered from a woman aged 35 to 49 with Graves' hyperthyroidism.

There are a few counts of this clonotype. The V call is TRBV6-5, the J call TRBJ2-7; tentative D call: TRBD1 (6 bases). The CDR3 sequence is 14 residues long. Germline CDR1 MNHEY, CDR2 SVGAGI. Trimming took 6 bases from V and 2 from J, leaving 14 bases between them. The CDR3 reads CASRAYRETYEQYF. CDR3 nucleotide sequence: TGTGCCAGCAGAGCCTACAGGGAAACCTACGAGCAGTACTTC.

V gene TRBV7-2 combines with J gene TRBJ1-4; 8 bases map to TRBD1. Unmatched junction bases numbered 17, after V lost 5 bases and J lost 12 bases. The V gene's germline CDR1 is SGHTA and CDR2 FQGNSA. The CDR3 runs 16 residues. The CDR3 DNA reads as TGTGCCAGCAGCCCGGGAGGACAGGGATTCGAGGGAGAACTGTTTTTT. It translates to CASSPGGQGFEGELFF.

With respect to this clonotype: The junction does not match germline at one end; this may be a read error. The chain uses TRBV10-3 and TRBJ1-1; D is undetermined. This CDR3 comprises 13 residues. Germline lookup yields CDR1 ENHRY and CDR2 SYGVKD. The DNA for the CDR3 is TGTGCCCTCAGTGAGTCCGAGGTCACTGAAGCTTTCTTT. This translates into CALSESEVTEAFF.

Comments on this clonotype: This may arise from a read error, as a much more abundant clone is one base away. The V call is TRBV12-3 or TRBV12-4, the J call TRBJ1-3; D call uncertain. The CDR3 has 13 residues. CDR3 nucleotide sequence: TGTGCCAGCAGTCCTGACCGAGGAAACACCACATATTTT. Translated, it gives CASSPDRGNTTYF.

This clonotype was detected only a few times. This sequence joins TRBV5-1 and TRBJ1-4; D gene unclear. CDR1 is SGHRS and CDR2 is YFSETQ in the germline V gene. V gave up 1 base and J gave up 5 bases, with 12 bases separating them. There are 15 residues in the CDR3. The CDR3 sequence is CASSLFGVKNEKLFF. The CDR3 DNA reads TGCGCCAGCAGCTTGTTCGGGGTTAAGAATGAAAAACTGTTTTTT.

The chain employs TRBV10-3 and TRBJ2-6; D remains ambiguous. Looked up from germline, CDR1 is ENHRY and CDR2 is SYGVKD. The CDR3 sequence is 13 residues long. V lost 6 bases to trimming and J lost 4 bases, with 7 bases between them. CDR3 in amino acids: CAISPQGANVLTF. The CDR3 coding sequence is TGTGCCATCAGCCCACAGGGGGCCAACGTCCTGACTTTC.

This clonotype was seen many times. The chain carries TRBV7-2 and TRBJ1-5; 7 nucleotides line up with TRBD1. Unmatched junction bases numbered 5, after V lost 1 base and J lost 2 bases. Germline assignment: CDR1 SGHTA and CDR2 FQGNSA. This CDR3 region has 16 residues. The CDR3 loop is CASSLVAGGGNQPQHF. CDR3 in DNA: TGTGCCAGCAGCTTAGTAGCAGGGGGAGGCAATCAGCCCCAGCATTTT. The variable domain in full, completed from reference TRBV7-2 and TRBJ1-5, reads GAGVSQSPSNKVTEKGKDVELRCDPISGHTALYWYRQSLGQGLEFLIYFQGNSAPDKSGLPSDRFSAERTGGSVSTLTIQRTQQEDSAVYLCASSLVAGGGNQPQHFGDGTRLSIL.

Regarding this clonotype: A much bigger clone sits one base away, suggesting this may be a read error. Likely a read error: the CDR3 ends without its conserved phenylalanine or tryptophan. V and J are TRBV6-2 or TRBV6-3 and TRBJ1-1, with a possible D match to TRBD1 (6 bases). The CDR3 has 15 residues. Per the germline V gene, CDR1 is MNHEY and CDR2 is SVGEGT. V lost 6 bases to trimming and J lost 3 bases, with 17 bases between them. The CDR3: CASSLVGTSDTEAFS. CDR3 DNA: TGTGCCAGCAGCTTAGTCGGGACATCGGACACTGAAGCTTTCTCT.

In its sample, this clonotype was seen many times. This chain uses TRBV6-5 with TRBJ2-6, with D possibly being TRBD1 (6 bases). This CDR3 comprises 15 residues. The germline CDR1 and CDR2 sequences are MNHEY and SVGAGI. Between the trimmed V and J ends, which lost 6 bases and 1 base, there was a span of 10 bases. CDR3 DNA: TGTGCCAGCAGGACCGACAGGTCTGGGGCCAACGTCCTGACTTTC. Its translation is CASRTDRSGANVLTF.

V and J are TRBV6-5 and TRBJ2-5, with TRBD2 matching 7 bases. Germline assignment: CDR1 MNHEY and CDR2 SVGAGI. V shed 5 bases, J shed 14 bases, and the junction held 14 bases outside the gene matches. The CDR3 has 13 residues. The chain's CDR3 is CASSLGRGENPYF. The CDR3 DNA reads TGTGCCAGCAGTCTCGGACGGGGGGAGAACCCATACTTC.

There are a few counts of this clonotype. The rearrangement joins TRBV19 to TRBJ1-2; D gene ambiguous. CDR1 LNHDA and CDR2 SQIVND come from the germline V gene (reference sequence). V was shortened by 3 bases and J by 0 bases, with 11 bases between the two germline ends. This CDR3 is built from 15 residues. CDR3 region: CASSIHIGANYGYTF. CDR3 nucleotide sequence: TGTGCCAGTAGTATTCACATTGGGGCTAACTATGGCTACACCTTC.

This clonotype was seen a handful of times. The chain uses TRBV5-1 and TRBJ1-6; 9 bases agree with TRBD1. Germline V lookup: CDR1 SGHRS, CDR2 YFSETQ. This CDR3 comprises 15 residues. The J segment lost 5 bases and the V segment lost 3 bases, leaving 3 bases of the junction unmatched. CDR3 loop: CASSWDRANNSPLHF. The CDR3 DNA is TGCGCCAGCAGCTGGGACAGGGCCAATAATTCACCCCTCCACTTT.

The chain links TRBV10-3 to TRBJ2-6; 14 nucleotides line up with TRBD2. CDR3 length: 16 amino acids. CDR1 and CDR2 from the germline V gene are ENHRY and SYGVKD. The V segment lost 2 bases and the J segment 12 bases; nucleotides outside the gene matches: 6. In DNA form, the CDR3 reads TGTGCCATCAGTGAGACAACCGGGACTAGCGGGGGCGTCCTGACTTTC. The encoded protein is CAISETTGTSGGVLTF.

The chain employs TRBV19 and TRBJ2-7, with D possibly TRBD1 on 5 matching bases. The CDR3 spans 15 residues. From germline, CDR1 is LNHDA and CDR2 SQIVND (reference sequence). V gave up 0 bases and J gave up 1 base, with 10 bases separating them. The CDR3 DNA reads TGTGCCAGTAGTATAGAGGCAGGGCAATCCTACGAGCAGTACTTC. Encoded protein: CASSIEAGQSYEQYF.

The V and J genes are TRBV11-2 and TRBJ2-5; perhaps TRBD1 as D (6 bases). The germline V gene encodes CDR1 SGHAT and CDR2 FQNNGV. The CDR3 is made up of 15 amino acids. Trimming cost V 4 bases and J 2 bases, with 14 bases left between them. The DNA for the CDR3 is TGTGCCAGCAGCTATAATAACAGGGATCAAGAGACCCAGTACTTC. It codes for CASSYNNRDQETQYF.

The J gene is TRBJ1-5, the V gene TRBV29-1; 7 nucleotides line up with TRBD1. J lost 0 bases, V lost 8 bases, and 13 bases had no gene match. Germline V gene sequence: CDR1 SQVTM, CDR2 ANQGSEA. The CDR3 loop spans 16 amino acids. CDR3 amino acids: CSSTGAHSNSNQPQHF. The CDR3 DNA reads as TGCAGCTCAACAGGGGCCCACTCTAATAGCAATCAGCCCCAGCATTTT.

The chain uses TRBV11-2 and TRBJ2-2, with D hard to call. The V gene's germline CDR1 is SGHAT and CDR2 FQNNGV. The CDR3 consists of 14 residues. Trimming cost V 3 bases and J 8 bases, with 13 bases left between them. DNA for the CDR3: TGTGCCAGCAGCTTTCACCGTAGCAGGGGGGAGCTGTTTTTT. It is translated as CASSFHRSRGELFF.

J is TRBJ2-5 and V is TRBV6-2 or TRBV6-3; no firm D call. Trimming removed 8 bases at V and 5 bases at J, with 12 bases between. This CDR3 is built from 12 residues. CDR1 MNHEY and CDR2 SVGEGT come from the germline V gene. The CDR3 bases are TGTGCCAGCGGTAGGGTAAGGGAGACCCAGTACTTC. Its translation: CASGRVRETQYF.

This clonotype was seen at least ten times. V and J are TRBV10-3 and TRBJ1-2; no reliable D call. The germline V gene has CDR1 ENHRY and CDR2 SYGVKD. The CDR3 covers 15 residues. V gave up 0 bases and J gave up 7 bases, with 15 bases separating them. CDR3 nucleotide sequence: TGTGCCATCAGTGAGTCTCTACACCCACCGGGTGGCTACACCTTC. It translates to CAISESLHPPGGYTF.

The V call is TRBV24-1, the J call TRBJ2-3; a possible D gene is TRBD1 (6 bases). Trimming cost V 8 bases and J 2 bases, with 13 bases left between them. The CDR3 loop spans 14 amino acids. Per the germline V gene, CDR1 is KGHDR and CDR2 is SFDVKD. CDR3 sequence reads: CATKEGGDTDTQYF. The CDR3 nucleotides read TGTGCCACCAAAGAAGGGGGAGACACAGATACGCAGTATTTT.

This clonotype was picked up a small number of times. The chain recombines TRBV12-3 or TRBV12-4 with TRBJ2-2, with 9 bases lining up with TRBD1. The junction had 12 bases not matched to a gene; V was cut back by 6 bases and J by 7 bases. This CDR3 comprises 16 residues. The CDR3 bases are TGTGCCAGCAGCCCTCAAGGGACAGGGTTGAACGGGGAGCTGTTTTTT. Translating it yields CASSPQGTGLNGELFF.

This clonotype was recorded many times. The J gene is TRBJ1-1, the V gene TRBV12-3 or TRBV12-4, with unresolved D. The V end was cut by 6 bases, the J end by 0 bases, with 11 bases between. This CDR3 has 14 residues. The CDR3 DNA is TGTGCCAGCAGCGCTGACCCTATGAACACTGAAGCTTTCTTT. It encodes CASSADPMNTEAFF.

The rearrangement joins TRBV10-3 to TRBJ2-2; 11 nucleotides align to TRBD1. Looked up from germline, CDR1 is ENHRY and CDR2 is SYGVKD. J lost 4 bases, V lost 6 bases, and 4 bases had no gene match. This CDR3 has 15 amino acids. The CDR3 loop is CAIRRTGGPTGELFF. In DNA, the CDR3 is TGTGCCATCAGACGGACAGGGGGCCCCACCGGGGAGCTGTTTTTT.

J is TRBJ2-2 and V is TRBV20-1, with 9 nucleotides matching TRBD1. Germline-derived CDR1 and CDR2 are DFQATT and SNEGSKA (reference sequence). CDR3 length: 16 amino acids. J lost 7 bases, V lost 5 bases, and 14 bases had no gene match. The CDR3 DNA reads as TGCAGTGCTCCCCGACAGGGGGGACCTAAGTACGGGGAGCTGTTTTTT. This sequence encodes CSAPRQGGPKYGELFF.

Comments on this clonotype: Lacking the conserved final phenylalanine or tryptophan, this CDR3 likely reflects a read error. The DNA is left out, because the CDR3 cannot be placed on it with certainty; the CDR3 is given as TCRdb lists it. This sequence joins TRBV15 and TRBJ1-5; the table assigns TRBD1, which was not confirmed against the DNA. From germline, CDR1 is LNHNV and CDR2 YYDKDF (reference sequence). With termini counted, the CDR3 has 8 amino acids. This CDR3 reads CATSSRDT.

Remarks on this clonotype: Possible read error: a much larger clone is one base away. CDR3 amino acids: CASSLDSGLNCGYTF. The CDR3 DNA is TGTGCCAGCAGCTTAGATTCGGGACTTAACTGTGGCTACACCTTC. V is TRBV7-9 and J is TRBJ1-2, with D tentatively TRBD1 (5 bases). The length of the CDR3 is 15 residues. Per germline, CDR1 SEHNR and CDR2 FQNEAQ (reference sequence). The complete variable domain, with remaining parts taken from reference TRBV7-9 and TRBJ1-2, reads DTGVSQNPRHKITKRGQNVTFRCDPISEHNRLYWYRQTLGQGPEFLTYFQNEAQLEKSRLLSDRFSAERPKGSFSTLEIQRTEQGDSAMYLCASSLDSGLNCGYTFGSGTRLTVV.

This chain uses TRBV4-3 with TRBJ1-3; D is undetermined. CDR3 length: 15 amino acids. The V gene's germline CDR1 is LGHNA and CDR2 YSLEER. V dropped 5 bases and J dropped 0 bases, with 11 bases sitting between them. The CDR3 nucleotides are TGCGCCAGCAGCTCCAGGTCCAGCTCTGGAAACACCATATATTTT. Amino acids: CASSSRSSSGNTIYF.

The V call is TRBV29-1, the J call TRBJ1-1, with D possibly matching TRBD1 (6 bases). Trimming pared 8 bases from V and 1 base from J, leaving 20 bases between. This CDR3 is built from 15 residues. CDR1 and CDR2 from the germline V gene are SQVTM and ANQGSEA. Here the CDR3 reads CSLDPPGQANTEAFF. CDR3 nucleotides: TGCAGCTTAGATCCTCCGGGACAAGCGAACACTGAAGCTTTCTTT.

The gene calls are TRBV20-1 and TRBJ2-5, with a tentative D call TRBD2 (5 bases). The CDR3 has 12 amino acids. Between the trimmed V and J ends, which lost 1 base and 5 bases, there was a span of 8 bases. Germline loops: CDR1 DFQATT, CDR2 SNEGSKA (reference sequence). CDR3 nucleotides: TGCAGTGCTAGAGGGAGGCGGGAGACCCAGTACTTC. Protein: CSARGRRETQYF.

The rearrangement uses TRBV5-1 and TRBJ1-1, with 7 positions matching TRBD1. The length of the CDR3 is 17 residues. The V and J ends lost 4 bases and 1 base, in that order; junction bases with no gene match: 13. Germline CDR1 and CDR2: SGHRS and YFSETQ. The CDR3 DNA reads TGCGCCAGCAGCCCTCGTCCCGGGACAGAGAAGAACACTGAAGCTTTCTTT. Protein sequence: CASSPRPGTEKNTEAFF.